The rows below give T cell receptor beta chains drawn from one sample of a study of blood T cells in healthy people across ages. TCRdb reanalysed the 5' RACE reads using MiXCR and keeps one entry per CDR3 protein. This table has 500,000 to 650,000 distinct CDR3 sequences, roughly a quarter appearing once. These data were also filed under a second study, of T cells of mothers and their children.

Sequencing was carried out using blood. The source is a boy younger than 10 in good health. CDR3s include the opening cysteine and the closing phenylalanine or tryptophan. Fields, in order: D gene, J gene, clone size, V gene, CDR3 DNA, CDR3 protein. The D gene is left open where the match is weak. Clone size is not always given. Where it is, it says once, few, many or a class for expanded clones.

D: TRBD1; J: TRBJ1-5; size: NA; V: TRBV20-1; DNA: TGCAGTGCCGGCACAGGGGGCAATCAGCCCCAGCATTTT; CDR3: CSAGTGGNQPQHF
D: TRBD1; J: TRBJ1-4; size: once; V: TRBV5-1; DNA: TGCGCCAGGATGGACAGGTCTAATGAAAAACTGTTTTTT; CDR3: CARMDRSNEKLFF
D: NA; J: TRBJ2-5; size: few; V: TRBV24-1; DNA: TGTGCCACCAGTCAGGGTTCACGAGAGACCCAGTACTTC; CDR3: CATSQGSRETQYF
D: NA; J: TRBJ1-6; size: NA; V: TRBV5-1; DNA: TGCGCCAGCAGCTTGGGGCCCATTAACTCCTATAATTCACCCCTCCACTTT; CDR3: CASSLGPINSYNSPLHF
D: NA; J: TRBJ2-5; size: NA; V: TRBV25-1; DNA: TGTGCCAGCAGTTTCTATAAAGGGAGTCAAGAGACCCAGTACTTC; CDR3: CASSFYKGSQETQYF
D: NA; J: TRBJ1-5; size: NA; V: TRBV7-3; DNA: TGTGCCAGCAGCTTAACGGGGGTGAGCAATCAGCCCCAGCATTTT; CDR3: CASSLTGVSNQPQHF
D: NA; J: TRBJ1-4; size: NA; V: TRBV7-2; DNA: TGTGCCAGCAGAAGCAGGAGTAATGAAAAACTGTTTTTT; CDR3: CASRSRSNEKLFF
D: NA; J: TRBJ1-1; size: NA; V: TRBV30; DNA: TGTGCCGGCCGCGATGCTGAAGCTTTCTTT; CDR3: CAGRDAEAFF
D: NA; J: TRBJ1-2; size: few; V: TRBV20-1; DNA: TGCAGTGCCCAGATAGCGGGCAGGGATGGATATGGCTACACCTTC; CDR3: CSAQIAGRDGYGYTF
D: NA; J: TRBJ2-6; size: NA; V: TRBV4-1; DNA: TGCGCCAGCAGCCAAGAAGCCTGGACTGGGGCCAACGTCCTGACTTTC; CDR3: CASSQEAWTGANVLTF
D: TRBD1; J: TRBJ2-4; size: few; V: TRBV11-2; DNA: TGTGCCAGCAGCTCACGCAACAGGGGGAACATTCAGTACTTC; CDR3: CASSSRNRGNIQYF
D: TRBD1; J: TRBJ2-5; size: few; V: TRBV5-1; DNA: TGCGCCAGCAGCTTGGGGACAGGGGGCTCGGGGACCCAGTACTTC; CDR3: CASSLGTGGSGTQYF
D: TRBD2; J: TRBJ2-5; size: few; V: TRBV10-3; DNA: TGTGCCATCAGTGGGGGGGGACTCCGAGGGACCCAGTACTTC; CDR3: CAISGGGLRGTQYF
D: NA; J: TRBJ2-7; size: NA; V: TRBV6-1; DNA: TGTGCCAGCAGCCGGGGGGCAGGGAAGCCCTACGAGCAGTACTTC; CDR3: CASSRGAGKPYEQYF
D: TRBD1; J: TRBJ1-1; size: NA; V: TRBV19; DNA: TGTGCCAGTAGTATCGGGACAGAGGAGACTGAAGCTTTCTTT; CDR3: CASSIGTEETEAFF
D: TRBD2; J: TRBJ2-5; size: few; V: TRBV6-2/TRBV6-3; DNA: TGTGCCAGCAGCTGCACTCTAGCGGGAGGATTGGAGACCCAGTACTTC; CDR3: CASSCTLAGGLETQYF
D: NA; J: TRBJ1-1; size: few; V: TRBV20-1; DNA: TGCAGTGCTAGAGATCTGAACACTGAAGCTTTCTTT; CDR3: CSARDLNTEAFF
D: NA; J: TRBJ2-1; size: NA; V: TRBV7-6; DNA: TGTGCCAGCAGCTTAGTCCAGGGGACCTTTGCTGAGCAGTTCTTC; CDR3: CASSLVQGTFAEQFF
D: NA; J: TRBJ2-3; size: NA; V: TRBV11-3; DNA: TGTGCCAGCAGCCGCGAGGGAATCCCCACAGATACGCAGTATTTT; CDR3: CASSREGIPTDTQYF
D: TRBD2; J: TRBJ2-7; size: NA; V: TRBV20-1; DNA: TGCAGTGCTATACTGACTAGCGGCTACGAGCAGTACTTC; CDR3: CSAILTSGYEQYF
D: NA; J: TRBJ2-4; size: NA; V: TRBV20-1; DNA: TGCAGTGCTAGAGAGGCCAGGTCGGTCAAAAACATTCAGTACTTC; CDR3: CSAREARSVKNIQYF
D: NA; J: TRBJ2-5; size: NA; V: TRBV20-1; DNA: TGCAGTGTCCCAGGACTTTACCAAGAGACCCAGTACTTC; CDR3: CSVPGLYQETQYF
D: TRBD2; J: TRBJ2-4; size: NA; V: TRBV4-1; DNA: TGCGCCAGCAGCCACCTGACGGGAGGGACCAAAAACATTCAGTACTTC; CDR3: CASSHLTGGTKNIQYF
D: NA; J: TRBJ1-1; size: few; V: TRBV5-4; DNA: TGTGCCAGCAGCTTGGCCCCAGCCCCTGAAGCTTTCTTT; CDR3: CASSLAPAPEAFF
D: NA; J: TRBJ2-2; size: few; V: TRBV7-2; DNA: TGTGCCAGCAGCTCGACAGCGTGGAGGGAGCTGTTTTTT; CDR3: CASSSTAWRELFF
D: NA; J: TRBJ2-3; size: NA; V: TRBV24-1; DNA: TGTGCCACCAGTGACCAAGGGGGAACAGATACGCAGTATTTT; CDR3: CATSDQGGTDTQYF
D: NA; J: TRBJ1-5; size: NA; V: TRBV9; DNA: TGTGCCAGCACCCTAGACGGGAGGGCGGATCAGCCCCAGCATTTT; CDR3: CASTLDGRADQPQHF
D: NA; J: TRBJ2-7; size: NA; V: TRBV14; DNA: TGTGCCAGCAGCGTTGGCGTTGCCTCCTACGAGCAGTACTTC; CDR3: CASSVGVASYEQYF
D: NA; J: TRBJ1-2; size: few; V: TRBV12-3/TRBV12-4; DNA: TGTGCCAGCAGCACGTACAGGGAGGGCTACACCTTC; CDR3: CASSTYREGYTF
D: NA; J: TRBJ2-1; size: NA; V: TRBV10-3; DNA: TGTGCCATCAATCTAGACTGTAATAACAATGAGCAGTTCTTC; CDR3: CAINLDCNNNEQFF
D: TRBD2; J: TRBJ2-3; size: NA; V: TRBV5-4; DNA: TGTGCCAGCAGCCCCTCGCCTAGCGGGGGCACAGATACGCAGTATTTT; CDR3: CASSPSPSGGTDTQYF
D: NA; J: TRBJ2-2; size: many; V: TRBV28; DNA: TGTGCCAGCACCCCCGGGGGCAGGGAGTCGGGGGAGCTGTTTTTT; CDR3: CASTPGGRESGELFF
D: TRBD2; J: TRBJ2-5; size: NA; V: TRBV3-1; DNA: TGTGCCAGCAGCCAAGGACTAGCGGGAGGGCCGGGAGAGGCCCAGTACTTC; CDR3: CASSQGLAGGPGEAQYF
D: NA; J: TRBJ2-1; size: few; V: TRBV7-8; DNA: TGTGCCAGCAGCTTAGTAAGGACAGCCTCCTACAATGAGCAGTTCTTC; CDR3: CASSLVRTASYNEQFF
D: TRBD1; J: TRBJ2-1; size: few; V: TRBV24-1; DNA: TGTGCCACCAGCCCGGGACAGGGATACCATGAGCAGTTCTTC; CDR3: CATSPGQGYHEQFF
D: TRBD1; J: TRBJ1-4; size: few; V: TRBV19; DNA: TGTGCCAGTAGTTCCGGGACAGGTCTTGAAAAACTGTTTTTT; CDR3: CASSSGTGLEKLFF
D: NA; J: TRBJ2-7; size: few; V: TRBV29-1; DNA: TGCAGCGCTGAAGGCGGGACAACCCCCTACGAGCAGTACTTC; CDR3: CSAEGGTTPYEQYF
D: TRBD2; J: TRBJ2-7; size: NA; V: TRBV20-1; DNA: TGCAGTGCTAGAGAGGGACTAGCGGACATGAGAGAGCAGTACTTC; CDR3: CSAREGLADMREQYF
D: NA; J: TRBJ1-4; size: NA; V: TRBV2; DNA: TGTGCCAGCAATGGGAGGACATTGGCAGGTGAAAAACTGTTTTTT; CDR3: CASNGRTLAGEKLFF
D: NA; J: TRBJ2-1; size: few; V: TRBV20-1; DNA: TGCAGTGCCCCCTTTGTCGGGGGTTTTGGCAATGAGCAGTTCTTC; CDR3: CSAPFVGGFGNEQFF
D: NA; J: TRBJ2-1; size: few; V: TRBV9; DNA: TGTGCCAGCAGCCCTGGTAGGAATGAGCAGTTCTTC; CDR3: CASSPGRNEQFF
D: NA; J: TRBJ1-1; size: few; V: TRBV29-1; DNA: TGCAGCGTAACACGGGGCGGCGTGAACACTGAAGCTTTCTTT; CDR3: CSVTRGGVNTEAFF
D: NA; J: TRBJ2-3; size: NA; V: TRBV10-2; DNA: TGCGCCAGCAGCCCCTCCGATGATACGCAGTATTTT; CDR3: CASSPSDDTQYF
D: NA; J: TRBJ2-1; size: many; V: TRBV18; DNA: TGTGCCAGCTCCCCCCTCGCGGTTTCCTACAATGAGCAGTTCTTC; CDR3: CASSPLAVSYNEQFF
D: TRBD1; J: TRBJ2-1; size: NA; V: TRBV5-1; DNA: TGCGCCAGCCCGAGTCAGAGGACAGGGGACTACAATGAGCAGTTCTTC; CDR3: CASPSQRTGDYNEQFF
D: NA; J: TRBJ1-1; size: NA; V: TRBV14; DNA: TGTGCCAGCAGCCCGAGGGGATGGACTGAAGCTTTCTTT; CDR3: CASSPRGWTEAFF
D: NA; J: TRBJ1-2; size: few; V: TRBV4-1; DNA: TGCGCCAGCAGCCGGTTGACAGCATTTAGATATGGCTACACCTTC; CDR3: CASSRLTAFRYGYTF
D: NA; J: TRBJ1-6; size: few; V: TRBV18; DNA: TGTGCCAGCTCACCACTGGATAGGGGGAATTCACCCCTCCACTTT; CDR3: CASSPLDRGNSPLHF
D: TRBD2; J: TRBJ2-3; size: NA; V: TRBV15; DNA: TGTGCCACCAGCAGGGATGCGGGGACTAGCTTCACAGATACGCAGTATTTT; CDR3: CATSRDAGTSFTDTQYF
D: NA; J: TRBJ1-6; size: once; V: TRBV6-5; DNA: TGTGCCAGCAGTTACTCGTCGGCAGATTCACCCCTCCACTTT; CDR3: CASSYSSADSPLHF
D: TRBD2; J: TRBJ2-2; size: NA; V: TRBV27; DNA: TGTGCCAGCAGTCCCCGAGGGCCGGGACTAGCGGGGGGCACCGGGGAGCTGTTTTTT; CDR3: CASSPRGPGLAGGTGELFF
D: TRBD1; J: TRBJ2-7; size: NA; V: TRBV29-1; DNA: TGCAGTACCCGGACAGGGGAAGCTTACGAGCAGTACTTC; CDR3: CSTRTGEAYEQYF
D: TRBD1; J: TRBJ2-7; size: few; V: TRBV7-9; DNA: TGTGTCAGCAGCTTAGGGGGCAACGAGCAGTACTTC; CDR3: CVSSLGGNEQYF
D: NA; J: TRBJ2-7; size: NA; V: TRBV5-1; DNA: TGCGCCAGCAGCTTGGAGAGTGGGACCACTCGAGGCGAGCAGTACTTC; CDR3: CASSLESGTTRGEQYF
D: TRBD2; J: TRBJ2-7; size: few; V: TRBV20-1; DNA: TGCAGTGCTAGAGCCCCCGGACTAGCGGGGCACGAGCAGTACTTC; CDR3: CSARAPGLAGHEQYF
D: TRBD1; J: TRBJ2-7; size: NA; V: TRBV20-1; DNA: TGCAGTGCTAGAACCGGACAGGCTCGCGAGCAGTACTTC; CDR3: CSARTGQAREQYF
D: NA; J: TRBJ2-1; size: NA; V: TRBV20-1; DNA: TGCAGTGCCAGATTCGGGGACCTGGAGCAGTCCTTC; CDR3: CSARFGDLEQSF